The entry that follows covers one TCR beta chain sequence. This record comes from a study of blood T cell repertoires in COVID-19. The repertoire was sequenced with immunoSEQ multiplex PCR; TCRdb's copy has only in-frame clones and lacks some. The data contain under 200,000 clones, roughly 84% of them singletons. The ends were cut back, 4 bases at V and 1 base at J, with 10 bases in the middle. Looked up from germline, CDR1 is GTSNPN and CDR2 is SVGIG (reference sequence). This CDR3 spans 13 amino acids. V and J are TRBV30 and TRBJ1-2; possible D gene TRBD1, 6 bases. The sequenced sample consisted of peripheral blood. This TCR was recovered from a human donor with acute or convalescent COVID-19. The donor label of this sample is uncertain. The chain's CDR3 is CAWIGQLNYGYTF. In DNA, the CDR3 is TGTGCCTGGATCGGACAGCTTAACTATGGCTACACCTTC.